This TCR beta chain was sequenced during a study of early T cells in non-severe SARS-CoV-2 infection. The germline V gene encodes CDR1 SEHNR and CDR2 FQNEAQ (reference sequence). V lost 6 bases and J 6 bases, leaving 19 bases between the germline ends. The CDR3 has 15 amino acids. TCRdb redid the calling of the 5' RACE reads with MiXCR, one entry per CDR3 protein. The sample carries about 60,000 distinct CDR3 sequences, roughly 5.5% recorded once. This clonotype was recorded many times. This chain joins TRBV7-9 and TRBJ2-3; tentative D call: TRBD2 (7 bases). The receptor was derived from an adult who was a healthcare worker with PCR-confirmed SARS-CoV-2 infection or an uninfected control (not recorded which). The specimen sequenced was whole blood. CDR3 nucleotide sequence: TGTGCCAGCAGTCCCCTCGGGGGGCCGCCGGATACGCAGTATTTT. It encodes CASSPLGGPPDTQYF. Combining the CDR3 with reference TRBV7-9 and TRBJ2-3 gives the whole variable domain DTGVSQNPRHKITKRGQNVTFRCDPISEHNRLYWYRQTLGQGPEFLTYFQNEAQLEKSRLLSDRFSAERPKGSFSTLEIQRTEQGDSAMYLCASSPLGGPPDTQYFGPGTRLTVL.